Below, 15 T cell receptor beta chains from the same sample are listed, as sequenced in a study of regulatory T cells in long-lasting Graves disease. Relying on iRepertoire HTBI primers and Arm-PCR of CDR3 regions, the team built TCR beta libraries. TCRdb re-called the multiplex PCR reads through MiXCR, storing one row per CDR3 protein. The sample includes more than 350,000 distinct CDR3 sequences, about 21% of them seen just once. Regarding time point: persistent/refractory GD, antithyroid drugs over 5 years with positive TRAb. The TCR library was made from RNA that had been extracted from PBMCs in TRIzol. The specimen comprised peripheral blood mononuclear cells (PBMCs), sampled when the disease was refractory, from a patient treated with antithyroid drugs. These receptors were obtained from a female donor with Graves disease.

This clonotype has ten or more counts. The chain recombines TRBV3-1 with TRBJ1-6; D is unclear. V was clipped by 0 bases and J by 7 bases, with 10 bases between them. From germline, CDR1 is LGHDT and CDR2 YNNKEL (reference sequence). The CDR3 spans 15 residues. CDR3 sequence reads: CASSQDRLTNSPLHF. DNA of the CDR3: TGTGCCAGCAGCCAAGACAGGCTTACGAATTCACCCCTCCACTTT.

This clonotype was seen ten or more times. The rearrangement joins TRBV7-9 to TRBJ1-2; 9 bases are shared with TRBD1. CDR1 SEHNR and CDR2 FQNEAQ come from the germline V gene (reference sequence). J gave up 2 bases and V 6 bases, and 4 bases lay outside the gene matches. This CDR3 has 14 amino acids. As DNA, the CDR3 is TGTGCCAGCAGAAAAACAGGGGGCAACTATGGCTACACCTTC. Translated, it gives CASRKTGGNYGYTF.

This clonotype was recorded many times. The CDR3 DNA sequence: TGTGCCAGCAGTGCGACAAACGCGAACACCGGGGAGCTGTTTTTT. The encoded protein is CASSATNANTGELFF. The genes are TRBV2 and TRBJ2-2, with D uncertain. V lost 4 bases and J 0 bases, leaving 9 bases between the germline ends. This CDR3 is 15 amino acids long. CDR1 and CDR2 from the germline V gene are SNHLY and FYNNEI.

This clonotype was seen ten or more times. The chain links TRBV20-1 to TRBJ1-5; TRBD1 matches at 7 bases. The CDR3 spans 15 residues. The germline CDR1 and CDR2 sequences are DFQATT and SNEGSKA (reference sequence). The V segment lost 3 bases and the J segment 4 bases; nucleotides outside the gene matches: 9. The CDR3 loop is CSARSAGGGNQPQHF. The CDR3 nucleotides are TGCAGTGCTAGGAGTGCAGGGGGTGGAAATCAGCCCCAGCATTTT.

The chain carries TRBV10-3 and TRBJ2-1; 10 nucleotides line up with TRBD2. V was pared by 0 bases and J by 5 bases, with 7 bases of the junction left unmatched. The CDR3 is 17 amino acids. Germline CDR1 is ENHRY and CDR2 is SYGVKD. CDR3 nucleotides: TGTGCCATCAGTGAGTCTCTAGCGGGAGTTGGGGACAATGAGCAGTTCTTC. The encoded protein is CAISESLAGVGDNEQFF.

This clonotype was detected ten times or more. The V call is TRBV28, the J call TRBJ2-6, with TRBD1 as a possible D gene (6 bases). This CDR3 comprises 15 residues. The V end lost 5 bases, the J end lost 4 bases, and 12 bases lay between the germline ends. Per the germline V gene, CDR1 is MDHEN and CDR2 is SYDVKM. The CDR3 region has the DNA TGTGCCAGCAGTCACCCAGGGGCCGGGGCCAACGTCCTGACTTTC. Residues: CASSHPGAGANVLTF.

In the case of this clonotype: An end of the junction does not agree with germline; a read error may underlie this. This chain joins TRBV7-9 and TRBJ2-5; D gene ambiguous. The CDR3 runs to 14 residues. Per the germline V gene, CDR1 is SEHNR and CDR2 is FQNEAQ (reference sequence). The CDR3 DNA reads as TGCGCCAGCAGTGACCCTCCCGGGCAAGAGACCCAGTACTTC. It translates to CASSDPPGQETQYF.

This clonotype was seen many times. The chain couples TRBV11-1 to TRBJ2-7; D call uncertain. CDR1 and CDR2 from the germline V gene are SGHAT and FQDESV (reference sequence). The CDR3 length is 13 residues. Trimming took off 4 bases at V and 4 bases at J, with 11 bases between the two ends. CDR3 in DNA: TGTGCCAGCAGCTATCTCGACGGATACGAGCAGTACTTC. Protein sequence: CASSYLDGYEQYF.

Ten or more counts support this clonotype. The rearrangement uses TRBV28 and TRBJ2-7; 11 bases fit TRBD2. Germline V lookup: CDR1 MDHEN, CDR2 SYDVKM. The CDR3 consists of 14 residues. Losses at the gene ends were 5 bases for V and 7 bases for J; bases not matched to a gene: 7. The CDR3 bases are TGTGCCAGCAGTCTGGGACTAGCGGAGTGGGAGCAGTACTTC. Its protein is CASSLGLAEWEQYF.

This chain connects TRBV4-2 to TRBJ1-1, with D possibly TRBD1 on 6 matching bases. Trimming removed 5 bases from V and 3 bases from J, with 10 bases in between. Germline values: CDR1 LGHNA, CDR2 YNFKEQ. This CDR3 contains 13 residues. As DNA, the CDR3 is TGTGCCAGCAGCTTGGGACAACACACTGAAGCTTTCTTT. Translating gives CASSLGQHTEAFF.

This clonotype showed up many times. This chain connects TRBV28 to TRBJ2-5; the match to TRBD1 covers 8 bases. Germline CDR1 MDHEN, CDR2 SYDVKM. The ends lost 6 bases at V and 4 bases at J; junction bases unmatched: 13. This CDR3 has 16 amino acids. The CDR3 spells CASSPRGQGAPETQYF. The CDR3 nucleotides read TGTGCCAGCAGCCCCCGAGGGCAGGGGGCTCCAGAGACCCAGTACTTC.

This clonotype has only a few counts. The chain couples TRBV28 to TRBJ2-4; D may be TRBD1 or TRBD2 (5 bases each). This CDR3 region has 15 residues. V lost 5 bases and J lost 1, with 12 bases in between. The germline V gene encodes CDR1 MDHEN and CDR2 SYDVKM. CDR3 bases: TGTGCCAGCAGTCGGGACCAGGGCGCCAAAAACATTCAGTACTTC. Protein product: CASSRDQGAKNIQYF.

Points on this clonotype: One base away lies a much larger clone, so this may be a sequencing read error. The V and J genes are TRBV2 and TRBJ1-1; D is unresolved. CDR1 is SNHLY and CDR2 is FYNNEI in the germline V gene. The CDR3 is 15 amino acids. Here the CDR3 reads CVSSEGRMMNTEAFF. In nucleotides, the CDR3 is TGTGTCAGCAGTGAAGGGCGGATGATGAACACTGAAGCTTTCTTT.

This clonotype has at least ten counts. CDR3 nucleotide sequence: TGTGCCAGCAGCCCACAAGGGGCGACTGGGGCCAACGTCCTGACTTTC. This encodes CASSPQGATGANVLTF. This chain links TRBV7-2 with TRBJ2-6; D is perhaps TRBD1 (5 bases). Germline CDR1 is SGHTA and CDR2 is FQGNSA. The CDR3 length is 16 residues. The germline V and J ends were trimmed by 5 bases and 2 bases, with 13 bases remaining between them.

This clonotype came up many times. This rearrangement joins TRBV25-1 to TRBJ1-1, with D hard to call. The CDR3 has 12 residues. V dropped 7 bases and J dropped 4 bases, with 10 bases sitting between them. CDR1 MGHDK and CDR2 SYGVNS come from the germline V gene. The CDR3 coding sequence is TGTGCCAGCAAAGGAGTCTCCACTGAAGCTTTCTTT. As protein: CASKGVSTEAFF.